This TCR beta chain is drawn from a study of post-analysis software for immune sequencing data. Study-wide findings and caveats: With TRBV5-6, TRBV5-1 and TRBV20-1 included, several TRBV segments were more frequent in patients than in controls.

Remarks on this clonotype: Its matching antigen is unknown.

V was shortened by 4 bases and J by 8 bases, with 15 bases between the two germline ends. CDR3 length: 14 amino acids. Germline lookup yields CDR1 SGHTA and CDR2 FQGNSA. Prepared libraries of TCR beta cDNA carried unique molecular identifiers. Hundreds of thousands of cDNA molecules came from roughly 1 to 10 million T cells. TCRdb itself ran the PCR reads through MiXCR, one entry per CDR3 protein. The sample shows more than 500,000 distinct CDR3 sequences, approximately 34% of them seen only once. The sample was blood. The source is a girl younger than 18 with multiple sclerosis. The rearrangement uses TRBV7-2 and TRBJ2-1; D is unresolved. The CDR3 region has the DNA TGTGCCAGCAGCTCACAGATAGGTCGGGATGAGCAGTTCTTC. Residues: CASSSQIGRDEQFF.